This TCR beta chain is drawn from a study of cytomegalovirus exposure and HLA in healthy donors. This clone was observed once. The antigen is not known. Per the germline V gene, CDR1 is SQVTM and CDR2 is ANQGSEA. V was pared by 7 bases and J by 10 bases, with 20 bases between. The CDR3 runs 13 residues. Primers: 60 Vbeta forward and 13 Jbeta reverse. The protocol was immunoSEQ multiplex PCR, while the TCRdb copy is restricted to in-frame clones and leaves out a portion. The data show 100,000 to 150,000 clones, with 75% seen just once and roughly 3% held by the top ten. Points from the study as a whole: Sequencing had likely introduced a cluster of highly shared sequence variants as an artifact. TCR beta V segments were, for the most part, productive about 87% or about 30% of the time in an earlier analysis. Rarity held for most TCR sequences, but there were some public TCRs that occurred in many donors.

What was sequenced was PBMCs. The receptor's source is a woman between 45 and 65 years old in good health and CMV-seronegative. J is TRBJ2-1 and V is TRBV29-1, with a tentative D call TRBD2 (5 bases). In DNA, the CDR3 is TGCAGCGGAGGGCTAGCCGGGCCCGGGGAGCAGTTCTTC. It specifies CSGGLAGPGEQFF.